The rows below give T cell receptor beta chains drawn from one sample of a study of Ad26.COV2.S vaccination and SARS-CoV-2 variants. Clones were sequenced by immunoSEQ multiplex PCR, and TCRdb holds only the in-frame ones, with some missing. Here the sample spans hundreds of thousands of clones, 88% being singletons. The sequenced sample was peripheral blood, obtained in a trial of Ad26.COV2.S vaccine versus placebo. Receptors originate from a person aged 18-65 years who received the Ad26.COV2.S COVID-19 vaccine or a placebo. The CDR3 runs from the conserved cysteine through the conserved F or W. A D gene is named only where the DNA matches it firmly. Rows give clone size only sometimes, using once, few, many, or a class for an expanded clone.

D	J	size	V	CDR3	DNA
NA	TRBJ1-1	NA	TRBV7-2	CASSPWIGTEAFF	TGTGCCAGCAGCCCATGGATAGGCACTGAAGCTTTCTTT
NA	TRBJ2-5	NA	TRBV4-1	CASSQESWGVGETQYF	TGCGCCAGCAGCCAAGAAAGTTGGGGGGTAGGTGAGACCCAGTACTTC
NA	TRBJ1-2	NA	TRBV7-2	CASSLANYGYTF	TGTGCCAGCAGCTTAGCTAACTATGGCTACACCTTC
NA	TRBJ1-6	NA	TRBV4-3	CASSQELGSRNSPLHF	TGCGCCAGCAGCCAAGAGTTGGGCAGCCGAAATTCACCCCTCCACTTT
TRBD1	TRBJ1-3	NA	TRBV7-9	CATPRGQKSGNTIYF	TGTGCCACCCCCAGGGGGCAAAAATCTGGAAACACCATATATTTT
TRBD2	TRBJ2-7	NA	TRBV18	CASSPGLAGYEQYF	TGTGCCAGCTCCCCCGGACTAGCGGGATACGAGCAGTACTTC
TRBD2	TRBJ2-7	few	TRBV27	CASTLRLAGGSEQYF	TGTGCCAGCACCCTCCGACTAGCGGGAGGGAGCGAGCAGTACTTC
NA	TRBJ2-7	NA	TRBV4-3	CASSQLATSYEQYF	TGCGCCAGCAGCCAGCTAGCTACGTCCTACGAGCAGTACTTC
NA	TRBJ1-2	NA	TRBV19	CASIASASGYYGYTF	TGTGCCAGTATCGCCTCGGCGTCGGGCTATTATGGCTACACCTTC
NA	TRBJ2-1	NA	TRBV28	CASRLEGNEQFF	TGTGCCAGCAGGCTTGAGGGGAATGAGCAGTTCTTC
NA	TRBJ1-2	NA	TRBV30	CAWMSREGYGYTF	TGTGCCTGGATGTCCCGGGAGGGGTACGGCTACACCTTC
NA	TRBJ2-3	NA	TRBV27	CAISRQDTDTQYF	TGTGCCATCTCGAGACAAGACACAGATACGCAGTATTTT
NA	TRBJ1-2	once	TRBV5-1	CASSFKEANYGYTF	TGCGCCAGCAGCTTTAAAGAAGCTAACTATGGCTACACCTTC
NA	TRBJ1-2	NA	TRBV30	CAWSERVAFYGYTF	TGTGCCTGGAGCGAGAGGGTGGCGTTCTATGGCTACACCTTC
TRBD1	TRBJ2-7	NA	TRBV25-1	CASSEGGQGAQEQYF	TGTGCCAGCAGTGAAGGGGGACAGGGGGCCCAGGAGCAGTACTTC
NA	TRBJ2-6	NA	TRBV5-1	CASILAPDSGANVLTF	TGCGCCAGCATCCTAGCGCCAGACTCTGGGGCCAACGTCCTGACTTTC
TRBD2	TRBJ2-7	few	TRBV6-5	CASSFGVRAGGDEQYF	TGTGCCAGCAGTTTTGGGGTCAGGGCGGGGGGCGACGAGCAGTACTTC
NA	TRBJ2-6	NA	TRBV11-3	CASSLDSSGANVLTF	TGTGCCAGCAGCTTAGATAGCTCTGGGGCCAACGTCCTGACTTTC
NA	TRBJ2-3	NA	TRBV10-3	CAISGETADTQYF	TGTGCCATCAGTGGGGAGACTGCAGATACGCAGTATTTT
NA	TRBJ2-7	NA	TRBV5-6	CASSFHGRADEQYF	TGTGCCAGCAGCTTCCATGGTAGAGCCGACGAGCAGTACTTC
TRBD2	TRBJ2-1	NA	TRBV5-1	CASSGLAGGDEQFF	TGCGCCAGCTCGGGACTAGCGGGAGGGGATGAGCAGTTCTTC
TRBD1	TRBJ1-5	NA	TRBV6-5	CASSPGQGYNQPQHF	TGTGCCAGCAGCCCGGGACAGGGTTACAATCAGCCCCAGCATTTT
TRBD1	TRBJ1-5	NA	TRBV18	CASSATGADQPQHF	TGTGCCAGCTCAGCGACAGGGGCGGATCAGCCCCAGCATTTT